Presented here are 31 T cell receptor beta chains from one specimen sequenced in a study of somatic mutations in cytotoxic T cells in rheumatoid arthritis. TCRdb keeps only in-frame clones here, not all; method: immunoSEQ multiplex PCR. The sample consists of some 14,000 clones, more than 65% of them appearing once. The sequencing input was CD8+ T cells sorted from blood. The receptors here all came from an adult with rheumatoid arthritis.

This chain uses TRBV27 with TRBJ1-6; 8 bases align to TRBD1. The V segment lost 3 bases and the J segment 6 bases; nucleotides outside the gene matches: 4. Germline loops: CDR1 MNHEY, CDR2 SMNVEV (reference sequence). This CDR3 spans 15 amino acids. The CDR3 nucleotides read TGTGCCAGCAGTTTCCCCACAGGGGGTAATTCACCCCTCCACTTT. Its translation: CASSFPTGGNSPLHF.

This clone was counted between two and nine times. The V call is TRBV11-3, the J call TRBJ1-2; 9 bases line up with TRBD1. Germline V lookup: CDR1 SGHNT, CDR2 YENEEA. The CDR3 covers 19 residues. Trimming took 7 bases from V and 6 from J; bases not matched to a gene: 24. The CDR3, as DNA: TGTGCCAGCACCCCAACTTTCCGGGACAGGGAATCAGGTATCGATGGCTACACCTTC. Translating gives CASTPTFRDRESGIDGYTF. The full variable domain, its missing parts supplied by reference TRBV11-3 and TRBJ1-2, is EAGVVQSPRYKIIEKKQPVAFWCNPISGHNTLYWYLQNLGQGPELLIRYENEEAVDDSQLPKDRFSAERLKGVDSTLKIQPAELGDSAVYLCASTPTFRDRESGIDGYTFGSGTRLTVV.

V and J are TRBV28 and TRBJ2-5; D might be TRBD1 (5 bases). The V gene lost 1 base and the J gene lost 5 bases, with 11 bases spanning the gap. The CDR3 is 14 amino acids. The V gene's germline CDR1 is MDHEN and CDR2 SYDVKM. In nucleotides, the CDR3 is TGTGCCAGCAGTTTATTGTCAGGGTTGGAGACCCAGTACTTC. It yields the protein CASSLLSGLETQYF.

This chain uses TRBV19 with TRBJ1-5; no firm D call. Germline CDR1 LNHDA, CDR2 SQIVND (reference sequence). The V end was cut by 0 bases, the J end by 0 bases, with 6 bases between. CDR3 length: 15 amino acids. In DNA, the CDR3 is TGTGCCAGTAGTATAGATAAGGGTAGCAATCAGCCCCAGCATTTT. Translating gives CASSIDKGSNQPQHF.

The J gene is TRBJ1-4, the V gene TRBV5-6; 7 bases are shared with TRBD1. The CDR3 is 13 residues long. Unmatched junction bases numbered 5, after V lost 4 bases and J lost 8 bases. Germline-derived CDR1 and CDR2 are SGHDT and YYEEEE. The CDR3 reads CASSPGTDEKLFF. CDR3 in DNA: TGTGCCAGCAGCCCCGGGACAGACGAAAAACTGTTTTTT.

By frequency in the sample, this clone is large. The chain combines TRBV6-1 with TRBJ2-1, with 10 positions matching TRBD2. The CDR3 contains 13 residues. Germline V gene data show CDR1 as MNHNS and CDR2 as SASEGT. V dropped 10 bases and J dropped 6; count of bases not matched to a gene: 6. CDR3 loop: CAITSGGANEQFF. In DNA form, the CDR3 reads TGTGCCATCACGAGCGGGGGGGCCAATGAGCAGTTCTTC.

By share of the sample, this clone is large. The rearrangement uses TRBV2 and TRBJ1-5; 11 bases align to TRBD1. The germline V gene encodes CDR1 SNHLY and CDR2 FYNNEI. V shed 7 bases, J shed 2 bases, and the junction held 7 bases outside the gene matches. This CDR3 spans 16 amino acids. CDR3 in amino acids: CASTRDRGFGNQPQHF. In DNA, the CDR3 is TGTGCCAGCACACGGGACAGGGGGTTCGGCAATCAGCCCCAGCATTTT.

The rearrangement uses TRBV4-1 and TRBJ2-1; 7 nucleotides line up with TRBD2. The CDR3 has 14 residues. Germline CDR1 and CDR2: MGHRA and YSYEKL. The junction had 6 bases not matched to a gene; V was cut back by 6 bases and J by 4 bases. As DNA, the CDR3 is TGCGCCAGCAGACCCGCCGGGGGGTACAATGAGCAGTTCTTC. As protein: CASRPAGGYNEQFF.

The chain has TRBV6-1 and TRBJ2-7; D not certain. The CDR3 is 14 residues long. The V and J ends lost 11 bases and 3 bases respectively, with 20 bases between them. Germline-derived CDR1 and CDR2 are MNHNS and SASEGT. CDR3 protein: CAAAILGSHYEQYF. The CDR3 DNA reads as TGTGCCGCTGCTATCCTCGGGTCCCACTACGAGCAGTACTTC.

This clone was recorded once. As DNA, the CDR3 is TGTGCCAGCAGCCCCACTCCAGGGTTCATCACAGATACGCAGTATTTT. It is translated as CASSPTPGFITDTQYF. The chain carries TRBV7-9 and TRBJ2-3; the D gene is possibly TRBD1 (5 bases). In germline, CDR1 is SEHNR, CDR2 FQNEAQ (reference sequence). The germline V and J ends were trimmed by 5 bases and 2 bases, with 17 bases remaining between them. This CDR3 is 16 amino acids long.

In its sample, this clone was seen once. This chain uses TRBV6-4 with TRBJ2-3; TRBD2 aligns across 8 bases. The trim removed 3 bases at V and 1 base at J, leaving 0 bases unmatched. Germline V gene sequence: CDR1 MRHNA, CDR2 SNTAGT. The CDR3 totals 14 residues. The DNA of the CDR3 is TGTGCCAGCAGTGAGCGGGGGGGCACAGATACGCAGTATTTT. Its translation: CASSERGGTDTQYF.

A word on this clone: The junction departs from the called germline gene at one end, perhaps through a read error. The rearrangement joins TRBV4-1 to TRBJ1-1; 7 nucleotides agree with TRBD1. The length of the CDR3 is 15 residues. Germline CDR1 and CDR2: MGHRA and YSYEKL. The CDR3 DNA follows: TGCGCCGGCAGCTACTTGACAGGGAGGAACACTGAAGCTTTCTTT. This encodes CAGSYLTGRNTEAFF.

The chain recombines TRBV4-3 with TRBJ2-3, with 10 nucleotides matching TRBD1. The CDR3 has 17 amino acids. V gave up 0 bases and J gave up 6 bases; unmatched junction bases: 9. The germline CDR1 and CDR2 sequences are LGHNA and YSLEER. The CDR3 region is CASSQEWDRGRGDTQYF. The DNA of the CDR3 is TGCGCCAGCAGCCAAGAATGGGACAGGGGAAGGGGGGATACGCAGTATTTT.

V and J are TRBV15 and TRBJ1-3, with D perhaps matching TRBD1 (5 bases). V shed 0 bases and J shed 6 bases, with 12 bases lying between them. The CDR3 is 15 amino acids. CDR1 is LNHNV, CDR2 YYDKDF, per germline (reference sequence). The CDR3 coding sequence is TGTGCCACCAGCAGAGATCGCAGGGAGATAAACACCATATATTTT. Translation gives CATSRDRREINTIYF.

This clone showed up just a few times. This chain uses TRBV20-1 with TRBJ1-3; D remains ambiguous. In germline, CDR1 is DFQATT, CDR2 SNEGSKA (reference sequence). The CDR3 is 11 amino acids. Trimming pared 5 bases from V and 2 bases from J, leaving 4 bases between. As DNA, the CDR3 is TGCAGTGCTCCGGCTGGAAACACCATATATTTT. Amino acid sequence: CSAPAGNTIYF.

This chain's CDR3 is CASRGPGLAGANNEQFF. CDR3 DNA sequence: TGTGCCAGCAGGGGCCCGGGACTAGCGGGGGCGAACAATGAGCAGTTCTTC. This rearrangement joins TRBV2 to TRBJ2-1; 14 nucleotides align to TRBD2. Trimming cost V 6 bases and J 5 bases; bases outside gene matches: 9. This CDR3 is built from 17 residues. The germline V gene has CDR1 SNHLY and CDR2 FYNNEI.

The chain combines TRBV6-5 with TRBJ2-7; unclear D gene. The V end lost 2 bases, the J end lost 0 bases, and 5 bases lay between the germline ends. This CDR3 is built from 13 residues. CDR1 is MNHEY and CDR2 is SVGAGI in the germline V gene. The CDR3 DNA reads as TGTGCCAGCAGTTACACCAGCTCCTACGAGCAGTACTTC. Protein product: CASSYTSSYEQYF.

This clone was seen a few times. This rearrangement joins TRBV9 to TRBJ2-7; maybe TRBD1 (5 bases). V shed 0 bases and J shed 3 bases, with 10 bases lying between them. CDR3 length: 14 amino acids. In germline, CDR1 is SGDLS, CDR2 YYNGEE. CDR3 in amino acids: CASSVEGDGYEQYF. The CDR3, as DNA: TGTGCCAGCAGCGTAGAAGGGGATGGCTACGAGCAGTACTTC.

This sequence joins TRBV28 and TRBJ2-3, with 10 bases matching TRBD1. V lost 8 bases to trimming and J lost 3 bases; unmatched junction nucleotides: 11. The CDR3 sequence is 16 residues long. CDR1 and CDR2 from the germline V gene are MDHEN and SYDVKM. The CDR3 nucleotides are TGTGCCAGCTGTACCGGACAGGGGGATTGGACAGATACGCAGTATTTT. The encoded protein is CASCTGQGDWTDTQYF.

This clone is classed as large (0.1 to 1%). This chain links TRBV19 with TRBJ1-2; TRBD1 agrees at 12 bases. V lost 5 bases and J lost 7; bases outside the gene matches: 11. This CDR3 has 16 amino acids. Germline V gene lookup returns CDR1 LNHDA and CDR2 SQIVND (reference sequence). The CDR3 region has the DNA TGTGCCAGTAGTTTCCCGGGACAGGGGGCGCTTGCTGGCTACACCTTC. Translating it yields CASSFPGQGALAGYTF.

This chain uses TRBV7-9 with TRBJ1-5, with a tentative D call TRBD1 (5 bases). CDR1 and CDR2 from the germline V gene are SEHNR and FQNEAQ (reference sequence). CDR3 size: 14 residues. Trimming stripped 5 bases from V and 10 bases from J, with 18 bases between. CDR3 bases: TGTGCCAGCAGCCTCGGGGCTGGGGGATCACCCCAGCATTTT. It specifies CASSLGAGGSPQHF.

This sequence joins TRBV7-9 and TRBJ2-1; 9 bases match TRBD1. V shed 8 bases and J 9 bases; nucleotides not matched to a gene: 14. Germline V gene sequence: CDR1 SEHNR, CDR2 FQNEAQ (reference sequence). The CDR3 is 15 amino acids. CDR3 sequence: CASAPGTGLRGEQFF. In DNA, the CDR3 is TGTGCCAGCGCGCCCGGGACAGGGTTACGAGGTGAGCAGTTCTTC.

The chain recombines TRBV27 with TRBJ1-1, with D tentatively TRBD1 (6 bases). Trimming removed 4 bases from V and 0 bases from J, with 12 bases in between. Germline CDR1 MNHEY, CDR2 SMNVEV (reference sequence). This CDR3 contains 15 residues. The CDR3 region has the DNA TGTGCCAGCAGTTCATCCCAGGGGTTGAACACTGAAGCTTTCTTT. The encoded protein is CASSSSQGLNTEAFF.

The V gene is TRBV27, the J gene TRBJ2-7; TRBD2 might be the D (5 bases). Trimming took off 2 bases at V and 7 bases at J, with 24 bases between the two ends. The germline V gene has CDR1 MNHEY and CDR2 SMNVEV (reference sequence). The CDR3 consists of 17 residues. The CDR3 nucleotides are TGTGCCAGCAGTTTAACGGTTGGAGGTGCCTACTCGGGGGAGCAGTACTTC. The encoded protein is CASSLTVGGAYSGEQYF.

This rearrangement joins TRBV27 to TRBJ1-5; D may be TRBD1 (5 bases). The CDR3 sequence is 14 residues long. CDR1 is MNHEY, CDR2 SMNVEV, per germline (reference sequence). V lost 2 bases and J 5 bases, leaving 10 bases between the germline ends. The CDR3 DNA is TGTGCCAGCAGTTTAGGGGGGAACTATCAGCCCCAGCATTTT. Translating it yields CASSLGGNYQPQHF.

The chain combines TRBV6-6 with TRBJ1-4, with D perhaps matching TRBD1 (5 bases). The germline gives CDR1 MNHNY, CDR2 SVGAGI (reference sequence). The V and J ends lost 5 bases and 0 bases respectively, with 13 bases between them. This CDR3 has 16 residues. The CDR3 sequence: CASSADSSATNEKLFF. Written as DNA, the CDR3 is TGTGCCAGCAGTGCCGACAGCTCCGCAACTAATGAAAAACTGTTTTTT.

The genes are TRBV6-1 and TRBJ2-7; TRBD1 matches at 12 bases. The V and J ends lost 6 bases and 1 base, in that order; junction bases with no gene match: 4. This CDR3 contains 15 residues. Per germline, CDR1 MNHNS and CDR2 SASEGT. CDR3 amino acids: CASSEGQGASYEQYF. DNA of the CDR3: TGTGCCAGCAGCGAGGGACAGGGGGCATCCTACGAGCAGTACTTC.

V is TRBV6-5 and J is TRBJ1-2, with D perhaps matching TRBD1 (5 bases). The CDR3 length is 15 residues. In germline, CDR1 is MNHEY, CDR2 SVGAGI. The V end lost 5 bases, the J end lost 5 bases, and 18 bases lay between the germline ends. The CDR3 nucleotides are TGTGCCAGCAGTCCAACGTTTTCAGGGAATTATGGCTACACCTTC. Its translation: CASSPTFSGNYGYTF.

The V call is TRBV18, the J call TRBJ1-1; D is uncertain. The length of the CDR3 is 14 residues. V was shortened by 6 bases and J by 5 bases, with 16 bases between the two germline ends. Germline CDR1 reads KGHSH; CDR2 reads LQKENI. CDR3 in DNA: TGTGCCAGCTCCCAAGGGCCCTACGAAACTGAAGCTTTCTTT. Translating gives CASSQGPYETEAFF.

This clone was counted between two and nine times. This rearrangement joins TRBV19 to TRBJ2-7; a weak D match, TRBD1 (6 bases). Trimming stripped 6 bases from V and 3 bases from J, with 15 bases between. Germline V gene sequence: CDR1 LNHDA, CDR2 SQIVND (reference sequence). This CDR3 spans 14 amino acids. DNA of the CDR3: TGTGCCAGTAGCGACAGGAGAAGGATCTACGAGCAGTACTTC. Translation: CASSDRRRIYEQYF.

This clone appeared a few times. The rearrangement joins TRBV7-9 to TRBJ2-7; possibly TRBD2 for D (5 bases). The CDR3 sequence is 12 residues long. CDR1 is SEHNR, CDR2 FQNEAQ, per germline (reference sequence). The V end was cut by 5 bases, the J end by 6 bases, with 11 bases between. The chain's CDR3 is CASSSTRVEQYF. The CDR3 bases are TGTGCCAGCAGCAGCACGAGGGTCGAGCAGTACTTC. The full variable domain, completed using reference TRBV7-9 and TRBJ2-7, is DTGVSQNPRHKITKRGQNVTFRCDPISEHNRLYWYRQTLGQGPEFLTYFQNEAQLEKSRLLSDRFSAERPKGSFSTLEIQRTEQGDSAMYLCASSSTRVEQYFGPGTRLTVT.